Each of the 3 T cell receptor beta chains below was sequenced from the same sample in a study of blood T cell repertoires in COVID-19. Repertoires were generated with immunoSEQ multiplex PCR, while TCRdb's copy carries only in-frame clones and drops some. The table lists 200,000 to 300,000 clones, roughly 80% of them singletons. What was sequenced was peripheral blood. Receptors originate from a woman in her late teens or twenties with acute or convalescent COVID-19.

This chain connects TRBV27 to TRBJ1-4; 9 positions match TRBD1. The V segment lost 7 bases and the J segment 4 bases; nucleotides outside the gene matches: 7. CDR3 length: 15 residues. Germline CDR1 reads MNHEY; CDR2 reads SMNVEV (reference sequence). CDR3 coding DNA: TGTGCCAGCAAGGGACAGGGACTAGGTAATGAAAAACTGTTTTTT. It codes for CASKGQGLGNEKLFF.

The rearrangement uses TRBV7-2 and TRBJ2-6; 7 bases match TRBD1. After removal of 4 bases from V and 1 base from J, the junction contained 10 bases not matched to a gene. Germline CDR1 is SGHTA and CDR2 is FQGNSA. CDR3 length: 18 amino acids. CDR3 sequence: CASSSTGQPVSGANVLTF. The CDR3 DNA reads TGTGCCAGCAGCTCGACGGGACAGCCCGTTTCTGGGGCCAACGTCCTGACTTTC. Supplemented by reference TRBV7-2 and TRBJ2-6, the full variable domain reads GAGVSQSPSNKVTEKGKDVELRCDPISGHTALYWYRQSLGQGLEFLIYFQGNSAPDKSGLPSDRFSAERTGGSVSTLTIQRTQQEDSAVYLCASSSTGQPVSGANVLTFGAGSRLTVL.

This chain joins TRBV10-3 and TRBJ2-7, with 12 positions matching TRBD2. The CDR3 extends over 15 amino acids. The V gene end was trimmed by 3 bases and the J gene end by 6 bases; junction bases not matched to a gene: 6. Germline V CDR1 and CDR2: ENHRY, SYGVKD. The CDR3 DNA sequence: TGTGCCATCAGTGACCCACTAGCGGGAGGTAGCGAGCAGTACTTC. It is translated as CAISDPLAGGSEQYF.